These T cell receptor beta chains were read from a single sample in a study of OX40 agonist ivuxolimab in advanced cancers. Profiled with immunoSEQ multiplex PCR; TCRdb holds only in-frame clones, not every one. The sample contains tens of thousands of clones, about 81% of which appear only once. The sample was CD4+ or CD8+ T cells sorted from blood, taken in a trial of the OX40 agonist ivuxolimab. These receptors all come from an adult with an advanced solid tumor such as melanoma, head and neck, liver or kidney cancer. Both conserved end residues are part of each CDR3.

V: TRBV10-3
CDR3: CAISESDGNYGYTF

V: TRBV15
CDR3: CATSRDRLGNTEAFF

V: TRBV7-6
CDR3: CASSLTGGVSEAFF

V: TRBV11-2
CDR3: CASSSQTQRGAIYEQYF

V: TRBV27
CDR3: CASSFHPTHTGELFF

V: TRBV6-6
CDR3: CASSWAGEETQYF

V: TRBV6-1
CDR3: CASSGSGADTQYF

V: TRBV19
CDR3: CASSTSGTAAYEQYF

V: TRBV7-8
CDR3: CASSPARTNEKLFF

V: TRBV5-4
CDR3: CAGGTTESNIQYF

V: TRBV18
CDR3: CASSSGQPYEQYF

V: TRBV11-2
CDR3: CASSWGSQPQHF

V: TRBV19
CDR3: CASSSGRDSYEQYF

V: TRBV4-1
CDR3: CASSQDPGVIGEKLFF

V: TRBV9
CDR3: CASSVEDRSTDTQYF

V: TRBV6-5
CDR3: CASRIRDTQYF

V: TRBV11-2
CDR3: CASSLDAGPTDTQYF

V: TRBV5-1
CDR3: CASSLVGGLTDTQYF

V: TRBV7-2
CDR3: CASSLAPGAQETQYF

V: TRBV19
CDR3: CASSTRDTEAFF

V: TRBV7-2
CDR3: CASSRTGFGANTGELFF

V: TRBV11-2
CDR3: CASSLVGGNGYTF

V: TRBV28
CDR3: CASSPTIPYEQYF

V: TRBV6-1
CDR3: CASSATWGTEAFF

V: TRBV5-6
CDR3: CASSPVAGRQETQYF

V: TRBV5-1
CDR3: CASSLAAGFGAGTYEQYF

V: TRBV7-5
CDR3: CARSFYSGSNEKLFF

V: TRBV5-4
CDR3: CASSLGGAGGYTF

V: TRBV10-1
CDR3: CASSRTGSGYEQYF

V: TRBV6-1
CDR3: CASSSNRENIQYF

V: TRBV27
CDR3: CASSLSREYGYTF

V: TRBV7-7
CDR3: CASSFAGDNEQFF

V: TRBV5-1
CDR3: CASSLQGLNEKLFF

V: TRBV19
CDR3: CASSTGVANTGELFF

V: TRBV10-3
CDR3: CAISGGTYYGYTF

V: TRBV27
CDR3: CASSLGDIRSYEQYF

V: TRBV2
CDR3: CASSAGTDLNTEAFF

V: TRBV6-4
CDR3: CASSDHGENTGELFF

V: TRBV12-5
CDR3: CASGLVEWRGDTQYF

V: TRBV18
CDR3: CASSPGRGGQTTDTQYF

V: TRBV6-1
CDR3: CASSENRGAGELFF

V: TRBV5-4
CDR3: CASSFGPSTGELFF

V: TRBV5-4
CDR3: CASSLDDGSEQYF

V: TRBV2
CDR3: CASSGPSSRRSWDEQFF

V: TRBV5-6
CDR3: CASSLEGRAMKNIQYF

V: TRBV7-8
CDR3: CASSFQRVAGEQFF

V: TRBV7-9
CDR3: CASSPGTGANYGYTF

V: TRBV2
CDR3: CASSEWQGARPNYGYTF

V: TRBV28
CDR3: CASVRGDTGELFF

V: TRBV23-1
CDR3: CASSQATGIYGYTF

V: TRBV5-1
CDR3: CASSSQGANGYTF

V: TRBV7-2
CDR3: CASSAQTGDQPQHF

V: TRBV19
CDR3: CASSIRPHNEQFF

V: TRBV6-1
CDR3: CASSGTGSSTQHF

V: TRBV4-2
CDR3: CASSPKQRGLFYTQYF

V: TRBV14
CDR3: CASSPPGLGTDTQYF

V: TRBV10-3
CDR3: CAISVGNYGYTF